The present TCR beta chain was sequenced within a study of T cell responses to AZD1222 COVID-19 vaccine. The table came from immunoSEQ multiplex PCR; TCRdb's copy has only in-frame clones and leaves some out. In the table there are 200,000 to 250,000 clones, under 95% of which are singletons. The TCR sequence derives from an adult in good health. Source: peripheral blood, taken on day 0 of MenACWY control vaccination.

The CDR3 region is CASRPDRVGDGYTF. The CDR3 DNA reads TGTGCCAGCCGGCCCGACAGGGTAGGAGATGGCTACACCTTC. The chain recombines TRBV21-1 with TRBJ1-2; TRBD1, the table's D call, was not compared with the DNA. TRBV21-1 is a listed pseudogene. CDR3 length: 14 residues.